This T cell receptor beta chain was recovered during a study of blood T cell repertoires in COVID-19. Study at large: Whether acute or convalescent, the COVID-19 samples came from the United States, Italy and Spain. From T cells, B-cell-depleted T cells, or PBMCs came the material, which was cDNA or gDNA.

This CDR3 has 13 amino acids. Germline V lookup: CDR1 SGHDT, CDR2 YYEEEE. V lost 4 bases to trimming and J lost 2 bases; unmatched junction nucleotides: 1. In the study's own analysis: For nucleated cells, counts were estimated from reference gene primer amplification. Sequencing was performed with immunoSEQ multiplex PCR; in TCRdb, only in-frame clones are kept and a portion is missing. V and J calls plus clone size are reproduced from that table; the DNA served to infer D and trimming. The top ten hold about 7% of the sample, which has over 150,000 clones, 86% seen once. Material for sequencing was peripheral blood. The clonotype comes from a man aged 45-60 years with active or convalescent COVID-19. The chain recombines TRBV5-6 with TRBJ2-5; 8 nucleotides line up with TRBD1. CDR3 sequence (DNA): TGTGCCAGCAGCCGGACAGGGCAAGAGACCCAGTACTTC. Translated, it gives CASSRTGQETQYF.